This is a list of T cell receptor beta chains from one sample in a study of blood T cell repertoires in COVID-19. TCRdb's table, derived via immunoSEQ multiplex PCR, lists solely in-frame clones and lacks some. The sample has tens of thousands of clones, 90% seen once. The sample comprised peripheral blood. These TCRs come from a woman aged 50 to 65 in a cohort sampled during active COVID-19. CDR3s include the opening cysteine and the closing phenylalanine or tryptophan. A D gene is named only where the DNA matches it firmly. The size entry is marked missing in some rows and otherwise reads once, few, many or a size class.

D	V	J	length	size	CDR3	DNA
-	TRBV5-6	TRBJ1-2	13	-	CASKRAGNYGYTF	TGTGCCAGCAAAAGAGCGGGGAACTATGGCTACACCTTC
TRBD2	TRBV29-1	TRBJ2-2	16	-	CSVGGPSGRITGELFF	TGCAGCGTTGGGGGTCCTAGCGGGAGGATTACCGGGGAGCTGTTTTTT
TRBD1	TRBV9	TRBJ2-7	14	-	CASSAQDRGLEQYF	TGTGCCAGCAGCGCCCAAGACAGGGGGCTGGAGCAGTACTTC
TRBD2	TRBV7-8	TRBJ2-7	14	-	CASSGGLVSYEQYF	TGTGCCAGCAGTGGGGGACTAGTAAGCTACGAGCAGTACTTC
-	TRBV7-9	TRBJ1-5	15	few	CASSFGGTEDQPQHF	TGTGCCAGCAGCTTTGGTGGGACTGAAGATCAGCCCCAGCATTTT
-	TRBV27	TRBJ2-1	12	-	CASSLEGNEQFF	TGTGCCAGCAGTTTGGAGGGTAATGAGCAGTTCTTC
-	TRBV7-9	TRBJ1-5	12	-	CASSKSDQPQHF	TGTGCCAGCAGCAAATCGGATCAGCCCCAGCATTTT
TRBD1	TRBV11-2	TRBJ1-1	12	-	CASSSDRVSAFF	TGTGCCAGCAGCTCGGACAGGGTGTCGGCTTTCTTT
TRBD2	TRBV10-3	TRBJ2-7	16	-	CAIRNPERLAGSEQYF	TGTGCCATCAGGAACCCCGAAAGGCTAGCGGGAAGCGAGCAGTACTTC
TRBD1	TRBV28	TRBJ1-5	15	-	CASRTPQGAAQPQHF	TGTGCCAGCCGGACTCCGCAGGGGGCGGCTCAGCCCCAGCATTTT
-	TRBV28	TRBJ2-5	15	once	CASSLPEVLQETQYF	TGTGCCAGCAGTTTGCCAGAGGTGCTACAAGAGACCCAGTACTTC
TRBD1	TRBV28	TRBJ1-5	12	-	CASTTGIQPQHF	TGTGCCAGCACGACAGGGATTCAGCCCCAGCATTTT
TRBD2	TRBV5-1	TRBJ2-3	17	-	CASSPGLAGEGTDTQYF	TGCGCCAGCAGCCCGGGACTAGCGGGAGAGGGCACAGATACGCAGTATTTT
TRBD1	TRBV7-8	TRBJ1-2	15	-	CASTQQQGANYGYTF	TGTGCCAGCACCCAGCAGCAGGGGGCAAACTATGGCTACACCTTC
TRBD1	TRBV2	TRBJ2-1	15	once	CASRAGQGPYNEQFF	TGTGCCAGCAGAGCCGGACAGGGACCCTACAATGAGCAGTTCTTC
TRBD2	TRBV28	TRBJ2-1	17	-	CASSTGLAGGAYNEQFF	TGTGCCAGCAGTACGGGACTAGCGGGAGGTGCCTACAATGAGCAGTTCTTC
TRBD1	TRBV28	TRBJ2-7	16	-	CATHGTGTGSFHEQYF	TGTGCCACCCATGGCACCGGGACAGGGAGTTTTCACGAGCAGTACTTC
TRBD1	TRBV18	TRBJ2-2	17	-	CASSPLRGQGNTGELFF	TGTGCCAGCTCACCACTTAGAGGACAGGGGAACACCGGGGAGCTGTTTTTT
TRBD1	TRBV2	TRBJ1-6	16	-	CASRGSKSGGRSPLHF	TGTGCCAGCAGGGGTTCGAAGTCAGGGGGCCGATCACCCCTCCACTTT
TRBD1	TRBV19	TRBJ2-1	13	few	CASTKGQGTEQFF	TGTGCCAGTACGAAGGGACAGGGGACTGAGCAGTTCTTC
TRBD2	TRBV18	TRBJ2-7	15	-	CASSPSGRGSYEQYF	TGTGCCAGCTCCCCCAGCGGGAGAGGTTCCTACGAGCAGTACTTC
-	TRBV29-1	TRBJ2-2	13	-	CSASLDRGGELFF	TGCAGCGCCTCCCTGGACCGGGGCGGGGAGCTGTTTTTT
-	TRBV6-5	TRBJ1-6	13	-	CASSYSPNSPLHF	TGTGCCAGCAGTTACAGCCCGAATTCACCCCTCCACTTT
-	TRBV27	TRBJ2-1	18	-	CASTTYLPQGSSYNEQFF	TGTGCCAGCACCACGTATCTTCCACAGGGAAGCTCCTACAATGAGCAGTTCTTC
TRBD2	TRBV5-1	TRBJ2-3	17	-	CASSLALAGGPTDTQYF	TGCGCCAGCAGCTTGGCACTAGCGGGTGGTCCCACAGATACGCAGTATTTT
-	TRBV2	TRBJ1-1	12	-	CASSDQGTEAFF	TGTGCCAGCAGTGATCAGGGAACTGAAGCTTTCTTT
TRBD2	TRBV11-3	TRBJ2-1	13	-	CASSLSREGEQFF	TGTGCCAGCAGCTTGAGTAGGGAGGGTGAGCAGTTCTTC
-	TRBV11-2	TRBJ1-5	13	once	CASSLHSNQPQHF	TGTGCCAGCAGCTTACATAGCAATCAGCCCCAGCATTTT
TRBD2	TRBV11-2	TRBJ2-1	18	-	CASSLDGGLAGSYNEQFF	TGTGCCAGCAGCTTAGATGGGGGGTTAGCGGGCTCCTACAATGAGCAGTTCTTC
-	TRBV27	TRBJ1-5	15	once	CASSPTWTANQPQHF	TGTGCCAGCAGTCCGACCTGGACAGCCAATCAGCCCCAGCATTTT
TRBD2	TRBV6-5	TRBJ2-1	14	-	CASSSSGRASEQFF	TGTGCCAGCAGTTCTAGCGGGAGGGCTAGTGAGCAGTTCTTC
-	TRBV2	TRBJ2-7	15	-	CASSDVISGNYEQYF	TGTGCCAGCAGTGATGTGATTAGCGGTAACTACGAGCAGTACTTC
-	TRBV13	TRBJ2-1	16	-	CASSSYISLYDNEQFF	TGTGCCAGCAGCTCCTACATTAGCCTCTACGACAATGAGCAGTTCTTC
-	TRBV6-5	TRBJ2-7	15	once	CASSLYGLSSYEQYF	TGTGCCAGCAGCCTCTATGGACTTAGCTCCTACGAGCAGTACTTC
-	TRBV30	TRBJ1-2	11	-	CAWSPGSDYTF	TGTGCCTGGAGTCCCGGGAGTGACTACACCTTC
-	TRBV11-2	TRBJ2-5	15	-	CASSLPRPPSGTQYF	TGTGCCAGCAGCTTACCCCGACCTCCCAGCGGGACCCAGTACTTC
TRBD1	TRBV27	TRBJ2-1	14	-	CASRIGQGYNEQFF	TGTGCCAGCAGGATCGGACAGGGCTACAATGAGCAGTTCTTC
TRBD1	TRBV5-6	TRBJ2-3	13	-	CASSLTGVYWQYF	TGTGCCAGCAGCTTGACAGGGGTTTATTGGCAGTATTTT
TRBD1	TRBV9	TRBJ2-5	16	-	CASSVADRGMEETQYF	TGTGCCAGCAGCGTAGCCGACAGGGGAATGGAAGAGACCCAGTACTTC
TRBD2	TRBV5-1	TRBJ2-1	16	-	CASSLVPAGVGNEQFF	TGCGCCAGCAGCTTGGTACCAGCGGGGGTAGGCAATGAGCAGTTCTTC
TRBD2	TRBV4-2	TRBJ2-7	21	once	CASSQPTPLAGEDPRTYEQYF	TGTGCCAGCAGCCAACCCACCCCACTAGCGGGAGAAGACCCCCGAACCTACGAGCAGTACTTC
TRBD2	TRBV2	TRBJ2-2	13	-	CASGRVRAGELFF	TGTGCCAGCGGGAGGGTCCGGGCCGGGGAGCTGTTTTTT
-	TRBV7-9	TRBJ1-1	12	few	CASSGGMDRAFF	TGTGCCAGCTCCGGGGGGATGGACCGAGCTTTCTTT
TRBD1	TRBV19	TRBJ1-1	13	-	CASTGQGYTEAFF	TGTGCCAGTACGGGACAGGGGTACACTGAAGCTTTCTTT
TRBD1	TRBV7-2	TRBJ1-4	14	-	CASSSGTGLEKLFF	TGTGCCAGCAGCTCCGGGACAGGGTTAGAAAAACTGTTTTTT
-	TRBV28	TRBJ1-4	15	-	CASGRGAGANEKLFF	TGTGCTAGCGGAAGAGGCGCCGGAGCTAATGAAAAACTGTTTTTT
-	TRBV7-9	TRBJ2-7	12	-	CASSLDTYEQYF	TGTGCCAGCAGCTTGGACACCTACGAGCAGTACTTC
-	TRBV5-1	TRBJ2-3	12	-	CASTPGADTQYF	TGCGCCAGCACCCCGGGGGCAGATACGCAGTATTTT
-	TRBV2	TRBJ2-3	14	-	CASSERRYPDTQYF	TGTGCCAGCAGTGAAAGGCGGTACCCAGATACGCAGTATTTT
-	TRBV5-6	TRBJ2-1	14	-	CASSRPSGYNEQFF	TGTGCCAGCAGCCGCCCCTCGGGATACAATGAGCAGTTCTTC
TRBD1	TRBV18	TRBJ1-5	16	-	CASSPTTGPGDQPQHF	TGTGCCAGCTCACCAACGACAGGGCCGGGGGATCAGCCCCAGCATTTT
-	TRBV5-4	TRBJ2-3	16	-	CASSPPRADSTDTQYF	TGTGCCAGCAGCCCCCCGCGGGCGGATAGCACAGATACGCAGTATTTT
-	TRBV15	TRBJ2-2	11	-	CATARTGELFF	TGTGCCACGGCTAGGACCGGGGAGCTGTTTTTT
-	TRBV2	TRBJ1-2	14	-	CASSQLDGGYGYTF	TGTGCCAGCAGTCAGCTAGACGGGGGCTATGGCTACACCTTC
-	TRBV2	TRBJ2-1	14	-	CASRRGGAHNEQFF	TGTGCCAGCAGGAGGGGCGGGGCCCACAATGAGCAGTTCTTC